This entry concerns a single T cell receptor (beta chain). The ends were cut back, 0 bases at V and 7 bases at J, with 11 bases in the middle. CDR1 is SGHRS and CDR2 is YFSETQ in the germline V gene. The CDR3 is 15 amino acids. The source of the sample is a study of blood T cell repertoires in COVID-19. Whole-study context: The study drew acute and convalescent COVID-19 samples from the United States, Italy and Spain. PBMCs, B-cell-depleted T cells, or T cells provided the cDNA or gDNA that made up the material.

As handled by the study authors: For nucleated cells, counts were estimated from reference gene primer amplification. Generated by immunoSEQ multiplex PCR, the TCRdb table keeps only in-frame clones and is missing some. For V, J and clone size, that table is used; D and trimming come from the DNA. The sample lists 180,000 or so clones, more than 75% occurring once. The chain combines TRBV5-1 with TRBJ1-6; D is unclear. The source of this sequence is a woman between 45 and 60 years old with active or convalescent COVID-19. The sample consisted of peripheral blood. CDR3 sequence (DNA): TGCGCCAGCAGCTTGGGAGCAGGCAGGAATTCACCCCTCCACTTT. Protein product: CASSLGAGRNSPLHF. Combining the CDR3 with reference TRBV5-1 and TRBJ1-6 gives the whole variable domain KAGVTQTPRYLIKTRGQQVTLSCSPISGHRSVSWYQQTPGQGLQFLFEYFSETQRNKGNFPGRFSGRQFSNSRSEMNVSTLELGDSALYLCASSLGAGRNSPLHFGNGTRLTVT.